This section outlines one TCR beta chain sequence together with its context. Its target is unknown. The length of the CDR3 is 13 residues. V lost 6 bases and J lost 1, with 9 bases in between. The V gene's germline CDR1 is LNHDA and CDR2 SQIVND (reference sequence). This specimen comes from a study of identifying expanded T cells in peripheral blood. During the collection period, no donor immune events like infections were recorded. General study results and limits: Roughly 2-week clone count variance significantly increased as total template count grew.

The method was immunoSEQ multiplex PCR; TCRdb's version includes in-frame clones alone and lacks a portion of them. The profile shows tens of thousands of clones, around 87% of them singletons. The J gene is TRBJ1-1, the V gene TRBV19, with D maybe TRBD1 (5 bases). The clonotype was recovered from a person between 18 and 70 years old in good health. The sequenced material came from blood. The CDR3: CASSDRPNTEAFF. CDR3 nucleotides: TGTGCCAGTAGCGACAGACCGAACACTGAAGCTTTCTTT.